A selection of T cell receptor beta chains follows, all from one sample in a study of cytomegalovirus exposure and HLA in healthy donors. Clones were read by immunoSEQ multiplex PCR, and TCRdb kept only the in-frame ones, dropping some. Reported are 110,000 to 150,000 clones; the ten largest clones contain 0.96%. What was sequenced was PBMCs. The receptor source for this set is a male donor in good health and CMV-seronegative. Both conserved end residues are part of each CDR3. Each record gives: J gene, D gene, V gene, CDR3 DNA, CDR3 protein. A D gene is named only where the DNA matches it firmly.

J: TRBJ2-3; D: .; V: TRBV18; DNA: TGTGCCAGCTCACCACCTGGGGCCTTAGATACGCAGTATTTT; CDR3: CASSPPGALDTQYF
J: TRBJ2-1; D: TRBD2; V: TRBV7-9; DNA: TGTGCCACCGGGACTAGCGGGAGGGATGAGCAGTTCTTC; CDR3: CATGTSGRDEQFF
J: TRBJ2-3; D: TRBD1; V: TRBV7-9; DNA: TGTGCCAGCAGCTTGACAGGGGGGAGCACAGATACGCAGTATTTT; CDR3: CASSLTGGSTDTQYF
J: TRBJ2-7; D: TRBD2; V: TRBV9; DNA: TGTGCCAGCAGCGTAGGGGCGGGAGGCTCCTACGAGCAGTACTTC; CDR3: CASSVGAGGSYEQYF
J: TRBJ1-2; D: TRBD1; V: TRBV29-1; DNA: TGCAGCGTGGATTTTGGGACAGTCTATGGCTACACCTTC; CDR3: CSVDFGTVYGYTF
J: TRBJ2-1; D: .; V: TRBV7-8; DNA: TGTGCCAGCAGAGGAGGCGACATTCAACCACCTGCCTACAATGAGCAGTTCTTC; CDR3: CASRGGDIQPPAYNEQFF
J: TRBJ1-2; D: TRBD1; V: TRBV18; DNA: TGTGCCAGCTCACCAGCCGGGACAGGGGGCTATGGCTACACCTTC; CDR3: CASSPAGTGGYGYTF
J: TRBJ2-7; D: TRBD2; V: TRBV5-1; DNA: TGCGCCAGCAGCCCTGCGATCGGGGGAGGGGCTATCTACGAGCAGTACTTC; CDR3: CASSPAIGGGAIYEQYF
J: TRBJ1-1; D: .; V: TRBV4-3; DNA: TGCGCCAGCAGCCAAGATGGCCTTACTGAAGCTTTCTTT; CDR3: CASSQDGLTEAFF
J: TRBJ2-3; D: .; V: TRBV6-5; DNA: TGTGCCAGCAGTCAGGGGCCCCTCACAGATACGCAGTATTTT; CDR3: CASSQGPLTDTQYF
J: TRBJ1-2; D: .; V: TRBV11-2; DNA: TGTGCCAGCAGCTTAGCCGCTGTCAGGGGCTACACCTTC; CDR3: CASSLAAVRGYTF